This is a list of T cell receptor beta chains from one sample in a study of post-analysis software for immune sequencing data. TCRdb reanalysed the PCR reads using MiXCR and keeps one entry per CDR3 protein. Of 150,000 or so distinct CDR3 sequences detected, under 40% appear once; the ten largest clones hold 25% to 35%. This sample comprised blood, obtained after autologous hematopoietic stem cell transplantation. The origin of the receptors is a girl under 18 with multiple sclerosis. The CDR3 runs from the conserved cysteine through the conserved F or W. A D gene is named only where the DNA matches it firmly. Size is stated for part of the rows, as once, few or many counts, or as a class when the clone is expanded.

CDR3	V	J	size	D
CASSQSNNEQFF	TRBV6-2/TRBV6-3	TRBJ2-1	NA	NA
CASSQDPVGGRYEQYF	TRBV3-1	TRBJ2-7	NA	TRBD2
CASTAGTHSGPNYGYTF	TRBV6-1	TRBJ1-2	NA	NA
CASSQRDTSSGANVLTF	TRBV4-1	TRBJ2-6	NA	NA
CASSPRASASYNEQFF	TRBV4-3	TRBJ2-1	many	NA
CASSRATWTGELFF	TRBV7-7	TRBJ2-2	many	NA
CASSGARSSYEQYF	TRBV6-1	TRBJ2-7	few	NA
CASSPAADTDTQYF	TRBV27	TRBJ2-3	NA	NA
CASSPGSPYNEQYF	TRBV27	NA	NA	NA
CASRHGPRNEQYF	TRBV12-3/TRBV12-4	NA	NA	NA
CASSSGDRVPPYQETQYF	TRBV7-2	TRBJ2-5	few	TRBD1
CASRQVGELFF	TRBV28	TRBJ2-2	NA	NA
CASSQTGGSGANVLTF	TRBV2	TRBJ2-6	NA	TRBD1
CASSQGNRGDIQYF	TRBV4-3	NA	NA	TRBD1
CASSSGLNTDTQYF	TRBV6-6	TRBJ2-3	few	NA
CSAREVVWSGRAGSYEQYF	TRBV20-1	TRBJ2-7	NA	TRBD2
CASSQEDEHFWGGNEKLFF	TRBV7-9	TRBJ1-4	few	NA
CSAGPDSSSYEQYF	TRBV20-1	TRBJ2-7	few	NA
CASSQARLAGGADTQYF	TRBV14	TRBJ2-3	NA	TRBD2
CASSQVLALGDTQYF	TRBV4-3	TRBJ2-3	few	NA
CASSSRTVRGTEAFF	TRBV6-2/TRBV6-3	TRBJ1-1	NA	NA
CSVVEGLSYEQYF	TRBV29-1	TRBJ2-7	many	NA
CASSLIGVGGYTF	TRBV28	TRBJ1-2	NA	NA
CASSQRGVRTDTQYF	TRBV5-1	TRBJ2-3	NA	NA
CSARGTSATLWSEQYF	TRBV20-1	TRBJ2-5	NA	TRBD2
CASSSHLAGAKNIQYF	TRBV12-3/TRBV12-4	TRBJ2-4	many	TRBD2
CASSQEIPSGTGYNEQFF	TRBV3-1	TRBJ2-1	NA	TRBD1
CASSDAGGKETQYF	TRBV2	TRBJ2-5	NA	NA
CSAHTSGSVTNEQFF	TRBV20-1	TRBJ2-1	NA	TRBD2
CASSTKGTGANEQFF	TRBV7-9	TRBJ2-1	NA	TRBD1
CASSSLWGRIPPTEAFF	TRBV6-5	TRBJ1-1	NA	NA
CASSQPGLAGTPYEQYF	TRBV10-2	TRBJ2-7	NA	TRBD2
CASSLASTGMDEKLFF	TRBV7-9	TRBJ1-4	NA	TRBD1
CASRDSTATQYF	TRBV2	TRBJ2-5	few	NA
CSAIPRVGNYEQYF	TRBV20-1	TRBJ2-7	NA	NA
CASSPRTVYNEQFF	TRBV11-3	TRBJ2-1	few	NA
CASSQDEGYNNEQFF	TRBV3-1	TRBJ2-1	NA	NA
CASSQSPLQGYGYTF	TRBV5-1	TRBJ1-2	few	NA
CATADRDGGNEQYF	TRBV24-1	TRBJ2-5	NA	TRBD1
CASMGLINEQFF	TRBV6-1	TRBJ2-1	few	NA
CASSLVSGANVLTF	TRBV5-1	TRBJ2-6	NA	NA
CASILQGALPEAFF	TRBV6-1	TRBJ1-1	few	TRBD1
CASSQNSGTVSYEQYF	TRBV18	TRBJ2-7	few	TRBD2
CASNVGGGSYNEQFF	TRBV27	TRBJ2-1	NA	TRBD2
CACIAGASQFF	TRBV30	TRBJ2-1	NA	TRBD2
CASSQSGDYKETQYF	TRBV4-3	TRBJ2-5	NA	TRBD2
CASSQVLQENSYNEQFF	TRBV4-1	TRBJ2-1	NA	NA
CSVNLDRGLETQYF	TRBV29-1	TRBJ2-5	NA	TRBD1
CASSFGTGAVATNEKLFF	TRBV11-2	TRBJ1-4	NA	TRBD1
CASRPSTGLETQYF	TRBV12-3/TRBV12-4	NA	few	TRBD1
CSAGTGAFSYNEQFF	TRBV29-1	TRBJ2-1	NA	TRBD1
CASRRGVNEQFF	TRBV25-1	TRBJ2-1	many	NA
CASSATLGSHYGYTF	TRBV7-2	TRBJ1-2	NA	NA
CASSYSWGASSYEQYF	TRBV6-5	TRBJ2-7	NA	NA